The 15 T cell receptor beta chains below come from one sample, sequenced in a study of human T cells and chemical hapten exposure. One entry per CDR3 protein results from TCRdb running MiXCR on the RACE reads. The sample includes roughly 100,000 distinct CDR3 sequences, approximately 9% of them seen just once. The time point was: healthy volunteer bleed at 2 weeks. Total RNA extraction was carried out from unfractionated whole blood. The material sequenced was whole blood. These receptors all stem from a female donor in good health. Some clones in this sample may be carry-over from other donors' samples.

Only a few counts were recorded for this clonotype. This chain joins TRBV2 and TRBJ2-3; 10 positions agree with TRBD2. The CDR3 has 14 residues. From germline, CDR1 is SNHLY and CDR2 FYNNEI. V shed 5 bases, J shed 14 bases, and the junction held 13 bases outside the gene matches. The CDR3: CASSHGLADKYGYF. The DNA for the CDR3 is TGTGCCAGCAGTCACGGACTAGCGGATAAGTACGGGTATTTT.

This clonotype was observed a few times. J is TRBJ2-5 and V is TRBV11-2; D could derive from TRBD1 or TRBD2 (6 bases each). V gave up 3 bases and J gave up 5 bases, with 25 bases separating them. The CDR3 totals 18 residues. Germline V gene lookup returns CDR1 SGHAT and CDR2 FQNNGV. CDR3 nucleotide sequence: TGTGCCAGCAGCTTGGCTCCTCTCCCCCGGGGGCAAGGGGAGACCCAGTACTTC. Translating it yields CASSLAPLPRGQGETQYF.

This clonotype was seen many times. The chain employs TRBV12-3 or TRBV12-4 and TRBJ2-3; a weak D match, TRBD2 (5 bases). This CDR3 has 14 amino acids. The V gene lost 3 bases and the J gene lost 2 bases, with 9 bases spanning the gap. The CDR3 spells CASSFVLATDTQYF. The CDR3 nucleotides read TGTGCCAGCAGTTTCGTTCTAGCCACAGATACGCAGTATTTT.

This clonotype came up a few times. This rearrangement joins TRBV5-1 to TRBJ2-5, with D perhaps TRBD2 (6 bases). The V end lost 3 bases, the J end lost 4 bases, and 16 bases lay between the germline ends. This CDR3 contains 15 residues. Germline V CDR1 and CDR2: SGHRS, YFSETQ. The CDR3 coding sequence is TGCGCCAGCAGCTCCCGGGACTCCGGTGCAGAGACCCAGTACTTC. Its protein product is CASSSRDSGAETQYF.

This clonotype was detected only a few times. The rearrangement links TRBV7-3 to TRBJ2-2; 9 bases align to TRBD2. The ends lost 2 bases at V and 4 bases at J; junction bases unmatched: 2. Germline-derived CDR1 and CDR2 are SGHTA and FQGTGA. The CDR3 is 15 amino acids. Here the CDR3 DNA reads TGTGCCAGCAGCTTACGAGCGGGGGGCACCGGGGAGCTGTTTTTT. It yields the protein CASSLRAGGTGELFF.

The rearrangement links TRBV12-3 or TRBV12-4 to TRBJ2-5, with TRBD2 matching over 7 bases. The CDR3 covers 14 residues. Trimming cost V 5 bases and J 3 bases; bases outside gene matches: 6. CDR3 bases: TGTGCCAGCAGTCACTGGGGGGGTGAAGAGACCCAGTACTTC. It translates to CASSHWGGEETQYF.

This clonotype was seen many times. J is TRBJ2-1 and V is TRBV25-1; 10 bases match TRBD1. The J segment lost 6 bases and the V segment lost 4 bases, leaving 6 bases of the junction unmatched. The CDR3 spans 15 residues. The germline V gene has CDR1 MGHDK and CDR2 SYGVNS. The CDR3: CASSVRDRGPNEQFF. CDR3 nucleotides: TGTGCCAGCAGTGTCCGGGACAGGGGTCCCAATGAGCAGTTCTTC.

This clonotype showed up many times. The chain couples TRBV7-2 to TRBJ2-3; 10 nucleotides match TRBD2. This CDR3 comprises 15 residues. CDR1 is SGHTA and CDR2 is FQGNSA in the germline V gene. J was trimmed by 0 bases and V by 3 bases; bases with no gene match: 0. CDR3 protein: CASSLTSGSTDTQYF. For the CDR3, the DNA is TGTGCCAGCAGCTTGACTAGCGGGAGCACAGATACGCAGTATTTT.

This clonotype showed up many times. The chain employs TRBV24-1 and TRBJ2-2; TRBD1 matches at 9 bases. Trimming took 3 bases from V and 5 from J; bases not matched to a gene: 3. CDR1 KGHDR and CDR2 SFDVKD come from the germline V gene. There are 15 residues in the CDR3. CDR3 protein: CATSDQDRGTGELFF. CDR3 coding DNA: TGTGCCACCAGTGATCAGGACAGGGGAACCGGGGAGCTGTTTTTT.

This rearrangement joins TRBV27 to TRBJ2-3; 7 nucleotides agree with TRBD1. The CDR3 covers 15 residues. J was trimmed by 0 bases and V by 4 bases; bases with no gene match: 4. Germline values: CDR1 MNHEY, CDR2 SMNVEV (reference sequence). CDR3 residues: CASSYTGASTDTQYF. The CDR3 DNA reads TGTGCCAGCAGTTATACAGGGGCAAGCACAGATACGCAGTATTTT.

This clonotype was found a few times. The rearrangement links TRBV28 to TRBJ1-6; a weak D match, TRBD1 (6 bases). This CDR3 has 15 amino acids. CDR1 is MDHEN, CDR2 SYDVKM, per germline. The germline V and J ends were trimmed by 6 bases and 7 bases, with 16 bases remaining between them. The CDR3 protein is CASRTSGQFNSPLHF. In DNA, the CDR3 is TGTGCCAGCAGGACATCGGGACAATTCAATTCACCCCTCCACTTT. The full variable domain, rest sourced from reference TRBV28 and TRBJ1-6, is DVKVTQSSRYLVKRTGEKVFLECVQDMDHENMFWYRQDPGLGLRLIYFSYDVKMKEKGDIPEGYSVSREKKERFSLILESASTNQTSMYLCASRTSGQFNSPLHFGNGTRLTVT.

This clonotype was observed at least ten times. The chain carries TRBV20-1 and TRBJ1-1; 11 nucleotides match TRBD1. The CDR3 is 14 amino acids. After removal of 3 bases from V and 5 bases from J, the junction contained 5 bases not matched to a gene. Per germline, CDR1 DFQATT and CDR2 SNEGSKA (reference sequence). This CDR3 reads CSARGDRGTTEAFF. In DNA form, the CDR3 reads TGCAGTGCTAGGGGGGACAGGGGGACGACTGAAGCTTTCTTT.

This clonotype was observed a few times. The chain links TRBV5-1 to TRBJ2-3, with D maybe TRBD2 (6 bases). V was trimmed by 1 base and J by 2 bases, leaving 11 bases between them. Germline loops: CDR1 SGHRS, CDR2 YFSETQ. There are 15 residues in the CDR3. CDR3 region: CASSLSGRNTDTQYF. In DNA, the CDR3 is TGCGCCAGCAGCTTGTCCGGGAGAAACACAGATACGCAGTATTTT.

The rearrangement joins TRBV19 to TRBJ2-5; 9 nucleotides align to TRBD2. The CDR3 is 15 residues long. J lost 6 bases, V lost 6 bases, and 11 bases had no gene match. From germline, CDR1 is LNHDA and CDR2 SQIVND (reference sequence). This chain's CDR3 is CASSAPEAGGKTQYF. The CDR3 DNA reads TGTGCCAGTAGCGCCCCGGAAGCGGGAGGAAAGACCCAGTACTTC.

This clonotype was detected many times. J is TRBJ2-7 and V is TRBV28; D is uncertain. Germline CDR1 is MDHEN and CDR2 is SYDVKM. CDR3 length equals 11 residues. Trimming removed 6 bases at V and 2 bases at J, with 5 bases between. For the CDR3, the DNA is TGTGCCAGCAGCCTGACCTACGAGCAGTACTTC. Amino acid sequence: CASSLTYEQYF.